The entry below gives a single T cell receptor beta chain sequence along with its context. Full-length variable regions came from constant-region reverse primers plus semi-nested Nested Universal Primer A PCR. MiXCR, applied by TCRdb to the 5' RACE reads, yields one record per CDR3 protein. In the table there are about 32,000 distinct CDR3 sequences, roughly a quarter of which are singletons. CDR3 length: 18 amino acids. CDR1 is MNHEY, CDR2 SVGAGI, per germline. Trimming cost V 1 base and J 0 bases, with 17 bases left between them. Material: memory CD4+ T cells sorted from blood. Subset noted: memory CD4+ T cells, CD4+CD45RO+CD25-. The sequence came from a female donor with breast cancer. This chain uses TRBV6-5 with TRBJ2-3, with D perhaps TRBD1 (6 bases). This CDR3 reads CASSYLTPGVRSTDTQYF. The DNA of the CDR3 is TGTGCCAGCAGTTACTTAACACCAGGGGTGCGCAGCACAGATACGCAGTATTTT.